The text below deals with one T cell receptor beta chain. Its antigen is not identified. The sample is drawn from a study of T cell responses to AZD1222 COVID-19 vaccine. The table came from immunoSEQ multiplex PCR; TCRdb's copy has only in-frame clones and leaves some out. The table has 98,000 or so clones, around nine tenths seen once. The V gene end was trimmed by 5 bases and the J gene end by 8 bases; junction bases not matched to a gene: 11. The CDR3 extends over 14 amino acids. Germline lookup yields CDR1 MNHEY and CDR2 SVGAGI. Findings of the study overall: Donors skewed white British and female; clonal diversity was possibly underestimated. Spike was spanned by vaccine-associated CD4 TCRs, with dominance at 160-218 and 743-854. Unmutated variant regions are reportedly targeted by nearly half of spike-specific TCRs. After two AZD1222 doses, spike-specific TCR breadth and depth rose versus day 0.

The receptor's source is an adult in good health. This chain uses TRBV6-5 with TRBJ1-2, with TRBD1 identical over 7 bases. Sequences were derived from peripheral blood, sampled on day 0 of AZD1222 vaccination. The CDR3 here is CASSPGQDGSGYTF. The CDR3 DNA is TGTGCCAGCAGTCCAGGACAGGATGGTTCAGGCTACACCTTC.